The clone carrying this T cell receptor beta chain was found many times. TCRdb reprocessed the RT-PCR reads via MiXCR and lists one record per CDR3 protein. The profile covers hundreds of thousands of distinct CDR3 sequences, with around 14% appearing a single time and about 3.6% taken by the ten largest. In germline, CDR1 is SGHRS, CDR2 YFSETQ. The CDR3 has 14 residues. Trimming took 0 bases from V and 4 from J, leaving 10 bases between them. The material sequenced was memory CD4+ T cells from blood. The V gene is TRBV5-1, the J gene TRBJ1-1, with D uncertain. The receptor's source is a female donor in good health, serving as a healthy control. CDR3 DNA sequence: TGCGCCAGCAGCTTGGCCGAGGGAGGCACTGAAGCTTTCTTT. Residues: CASSLAEGGTEAFF.